These 29 T cell receptor beta chains originate from one sample sequenced in a study of control samples from healthy donors and cancer patients. Some clones are missing from TCRdb's copy, which holds only in-frame ones; the method was immunoSEQ multiplex PCR. The table includes more than 110,000 clones, 92% detected once. Sequencing input: blood. The receptors shown here come from a man aged 25 to 40 in good health.

This clone was found once. The chain is built from TRBV9 and TRBJ1-2; D remains ambiguous. The CDR3 is 13 residues long. The ends were cut back, 5 bases at V and 2 bases at J, with 10 bases in the middle. CDR1 is SGDLS and CDR2 is YYNGEE in the germline V gene. CDR3 bases: TGTGCCAGCAGGGGCAGCCTGAACTATGGCTACACCTTC. Its translation is CASRGSLNYGYTF.

The V gene is TRBV11-2, the J gene TRBJ2-1, with 10 bases aligning to TRBD2. The CDR3 is made up of 14 amino acids. Trimming took 2 bases from V and 8 from J; bases not matched to a gene: 3. Germline V gives CDR1 SGHAT, CDR2 FQNNGV. The CDR3 DNA reads TGTGCCAGCAGCTTAACTAGCGGGAATGATGAGCAGTTCTTC. Its translation: CASSLTSGNDEQFF.

The chain carries TRBV5-6 and TRBJ1-1; no clear D gene. The CDR3 is 11 residues long. The V gene lost 1 base and the J gene lost 10 bases, with 8 bases spanning the gap. Per germline, CDR1 SGHDT and CDR2 YYEEEE. DNA of the CDR3: TGTGCCAGCAGCTTGAATGGAGTAGCTTTCTTT. This codes for CASSLNGVAFF.

The rearrangement links TRBV7-8 to TRBJ2-1, with 11 bases identical to TRBD2. From germline, CDR1 is SGHVS and CDR2 FQNEAQ. With 5 bases clipped from V and 4 bases from J, the junction kept 13 bases outside the gene matches. The CDR3 extends over 18 amino acids. The CDR3 DNA reads TGTGCCAGCAGCCCGCGTCGTGTAGCGGGAGGGATATACAATGAGCAGTTCTTC. Translated: CASSPRRVAGGIYNEQFF.

The gene calls are TRBV19 and TRBJ1-3; D remains ambiguous. Germline V gene lookup returns CDR1 LNHDA and CDR2 SQIVND (reference sequence). This CDR3 has 15 residues. Trimming removed 6 bases at V and 3 bases at J, with 15 bases between. CDR3 protein: CASSRSWVNGNTIYF. CDR3 coding DNA: TGTGCCAGTAGCCGTTCATGGGTTAATGGAAACACCATATATTTT.

V is TRBV6-6 and J is TRBJ1-2; possibly TRBD1 for D (6 bases). From germline, CDR1 is MNHNY and CDR2 SVGAGI (reference sequence). V lost 5 bases and J lost 3, with 13 bases in between. The CDR3 has 14 residues. The CDR3 nucleotides are TGTGCCAGCAGTGACGTAGGGGGGGACTATGGCTACACCTTC. Its protein product is CASSDVGGDYGYTF.

The chain joins TRBV10-3 to TRBJ1-1; 8 bases are a match to TRBD1. The CDR3 sequence is 15 residues long. Germline V gene data show CDR1 as ENHRY and CDR2 as SYGVKD. The J segment lost 6 bases and the V segment lost 4 bases, leaving 10 bases of the junction unmatched. CDR3 residues: CAISGTLTGASEAFF. In DNA, the CDR3 is TGTGCCATCAGTGGGACCCTGACAGGGGCCTCTGAAGCTTTCTTT.

The chain carries TRBV5-1 and TRBJ2-3; 11 bases align to TRBD2. Looked up from germline, CDR1 is SGHRS and CDR2 is YFSETQ. Trimming removed 6 bases from V and 4 bases from J; junction bases left unmatched: 7. The CDR3 runs 15 residues. The CDR3 here is CASTLSGRAPDTQYF. The CDR3 DNA follows: TGCGCCAGCACTCTTAGCGGGAGGGCCCCAGATACGCAGTATTTT. The full variable domain, its missing parts supplied by reference TRBV5-1 and TRBJ2-3, is KAGVTQTPRYLIKTRGQQVTLSCSPISGHRSVSWYQQTPGQGLQFLFEYFSETQRNKGNFPGRFSGRQFSNSRSEMNVSTLELGDSALYLCASTLSGRAPDTQYFGPGTRLTVL.

This chain links TRBV5-6 with TRBJ2-1; D may match TRBD1 or TRBD2 (5 bases each). V was cut by 0 bases and J by 0 bases, with 10 bases left in between. The CDR3 spans 16 residues. CDR1 SGHDT and CDR2 YYEEEE come from the germline V gene. The CDR3 coding sequence is TGTGCCAGCAGCTTGGGTTGGGGGAGCTCCTACAATGAGCAGTTCTTC. It yields the protein CASSLGWGSSYNEQFF.

This chain joins TRBV2 and TRBJ2-5, with D unresolved. The germline V gene encodes CDR1 SNHLY and CDR2 FYNNEI. This CDR3 region has 15 residues. V dropped 0 bases and J dropped 2 bases, with 10 bases sitting between them. The DNA of the CDR3 is TGTGCCAGCAGTGAAGCCCCCTGGAGTCAAGAGACCCAGTACTTC. Translated, it gives CASSEAPWSQETQYF. Full variable domain (missing parts from reference TRBV2 and TRBJ2-5): EPEVTQTPSHQVTQMGQEVILRCVPISNHLYFYWYRQILGQKVEFLVSFYNNEISEKSEIFDDQFSVERPDGSNFTLKIRSTKLEDSAMYFCASSEAPWSQETQYFGPGTRLLVL.

This clone was seen just once. V gene TRBV21-1 combines with J gene TRBJ2-7. TRBV21-1 has pseudogene status. The CDR3 spans 16 residues. The CDR3 DNA follows: TGTGCCAGCAGCAAAACCATTGTGAGCGAGACATTTCGCCAGTACTTC. Its protein product is CASSKTIVSETFRQYF.

The chain is built from TRBV4-2 and TRBJ1-1; D is undetermined. CDR3 size: 15 residues. Germline CDR1 is LGHNA and CDR2 is YNFKEQ. The germline V and J ends were trimmed by 0 bases and 0 bases, with 8 bases remaining between them. DNA of the CDR3: TGTGCCAGCAGCCAAGACCAGTTTATGAACACTGAAGCTTTCTTT. It is translated as CASSQDQFMNTEAFF.

The chain links TRBV11-3 to TRBJ1-1; the match to TRBD1 covers 8 bases. The CDR3 is made up of 15 amino acids. The V segment lost 2 bases and the J segment 1 base; nucleotides outside the gene matches: 3. In germline, CDR1 is SGHNT, CDR2 YENEEA. CDR3 sequence reads: CASSLIGQGNTEAFF. DNA of the CDR3: TGTGCCAGCAGCTTAATTGGACAGGGGAACACTGAAGCTTTCTTT.

The J gene is TRBJ1-2, the V gene TRBV5-6, with D possibly matching TRBD1 (5 bases). This CDR3 is 13 amino acids long. Germline V gives CDR1 SGHDT, CDR2 YYEEEE. With 5 bases removed from V and 3 bases from J, the gap between germline ends came to 11 bases. CDR3 bases: TGTGCCAGCAGGGGTGGGGGAGACTATGGCTACACCTTC. Translated, it gives CASRGGGDYGYTF.

V gene TRBV20-1 combines with J gene TRBJ2-5; perhaps D is TRBD1 or TRBD2 (6 bases each). The CDR3 extends over 11 amino acids. V dropped 8 bases and J dropped 5 bases, with 12 bases sitting between them. Germline assignment: CDR1 DFQATT and CDR2 SNEGSKA (reference sequence). CDR3 coding DNA: TGCAGTTTCCAGGGGAGGGAGACCCAGTACTTC. Its translation is CSFQGRETQYF.

The gene calls are TRBV25-1 and TRBJ1-1; TRBD1 is a possible D gene (6 bases). The CDR3 loop spans 17 amino acids. The V gene lost 1 base and the J gene lost 11 bases, with 26 bases spanning the gap. Germline assignment: CDR1 MGHDK and CDR2 SYGVNS. The CDR3, as DNA: TGTGCCAGCAGTGAATTTAGCCTGAGTTGGGGGGCTCGCGGGGCTTTCTTT. This translates into CASSEFSLSWGARGAFF. Variable domain in full (rest from reference TRBV25-1 and TRBJ1-1): EADIYQTPRYLVIGTGKKITLECSQTMGHDKMYWYQQDPGMELHLIHYSYGVNSTEKGDLSSESTVSRIRTEHFPLTLESARPSHTSQYLCASSEFSLSWGARGAFFGQGTRLTVV.

The chain has TRBV28 and TRBJ1-1; possibly TRBD1 for D (6 bases). CDR1 MDHEN and CDR2 SYDVKM come from the germline V gene. This CDR3 is 14 amino acids long. V dropped 6 bases and J dropped 1 base, with 12 bases sitting between them. The DNA of the CDR3 is TGTGCCAGCAGAGGCAGGGGTGGGAACACTGAAGCTTTCTTT. Its protein is CASRGRGGNTEAFF.

As DNA, the CDR3 is TGTGCCAGCAGTTTACGGACGGTAGGATACGGCTACACCTTC. It is translated as CASSLRTVGYGYTF. This chain connects TRBV27 to TRBJ1-2; D is unresolved. This CDR3 region has 14 residues. V lost 2 bases and J lost 8, with 15 bases in between. Germline CDR1 reads MNHEY; CDR2 reads SMNVEV (reference sequence).

This sequence joins TRBV28 and TRBJ2-5, with D unclear. This CDR3 has 13 amino acids. V lost 6 bases to trimming and J lost 4 bases, with 12 bases between them. Germline values: CDR1 MDHEN, CDR2 SYDVKM. CDR3 bases: TGTGCCAGCAGCACCGACTTTAGAGAGACCCAGTACTTC. Its protein product is CASSTDFRETQYF.

V and J are TRBV4-3 and TRBJ1-4; 8 bases fit TRBD1. The CDR3 totals 15 residues. Germline V CDR1 and CDR2: LGHNA, YSLEER. The V gene end was trimmed by 0 bases and the J gene end by 10 bases; junction bases not matched to a gene: 7. The CDR3 is CASSQEPGQGGKLFF. CDR3 DNA: TGCGCCAGCAGCCAAGAACCAGGACAGGGAGGAAAACTGTTTTTT.

The chain joins TRBV28 to TRBJ1-2; D gene ambiguous. This CDR3 is 15 amino acids long. Germline V lookup: CDR1 MDHEN, CDR2 SYDVKM. Trimming took 5 bases from V and 2 from J, leaving 15 bases between them. CDR3 nucleotide sequence: TGTGCCAGCAGTCCCCTGGCGGGAGGGAACTATGGCTACACCTTC. Translating it yields CASSPLAGGNYGYTF.

The chain has TRBV20-1 and TRBJ2-1; possibly TRBD2 for D (6 bases). This CDR3 spans 11 amino acids. The germline V gene encodes CDR1 DFQATT and CDR2 SNEGSKA (reference sequence). The CDR3 here is CRTRGNNEQFF. The CDR3 nucleotides read TGCAGGACTAGGGGAAACAATGAGCAGTTCTTC.

V is TRBV7-9 and J is TRBJ1-1, with D maybe TRBD1 (5 bases). This CDR3 has 15 amino acids. Trimming pared 4 bases from V and 4 bases from J, leaving 16 bases between. Germline CDR1 reads SEHNR; CDR2 reads FQNEAQ (reference sequence). As DNA, the CDR3 is TGTGCCAGCAGCTACGGGCAGGGCCTTCTCACTGAAGCTTTCTTT. Amino acid sequence: CASSYGQGLLTEAFF.

The chain has TRBV24-1 and TRBJ2-1, with 7 bases matching TRBD1. CDR1 and CDR2 from the germline V gene are KGHDR and SFDVKD. The CDR3 extends over 15 amino acids. The V and J ends lost 2 bases and 4 bases, in that order; junction bases with no gene match: 4. The DNA for the CDR3 is TGTGCCACCAGTGATTCGGGACAGAGATACAATGAGCAGTTCTTC. The encoded protein is CATSDSGQRYNEQFF.

The chain combines TRBV30 with TRBJ2-2; 9 positions match TRBD1. The germline CDR1 and CDR2 sequences are GTSNPN and SVGIG (reference sequence). V lost 6 bases to trimming and J lost 6 bases; unmatched junction nucleotides: 11. The CDR3 extends over 15 amino acids. The DNA for the CDR3 is TGTGCCTGCACACAGGGGGCGAGATTGGCCGGGGAGCTGTTTTTT. Residues: CACTQGARLAGELFF. Full variable domain (outside the CDR3, taken from reference TRBV30 and TRBJ2-2): SQTIHQWPATLVQPVGSPLSLECTVEGTSNPNLYWYRQAAGRGLQLLFYSVGIGQISSEVPQNLSASRPQDRQFILSSKKLLLSDSGFYLCACTQGARLAGELFFGEGSRLTVL.

V and J are TRBV7-2 and TRBJ2-1, with D hard to call. Germline-derived CDR1 and CDR2 are SGHTA and FQGNSA. The CDR3 is 13 residues long. V was pared by 4 bases and J by 3 bases, with 7 bases between. The CDR3 DNA reads TGTGCCAGCAGCTCAACATTCTACAATGAGCAGTTCTTC. It specifies CASSSTFYNEQFF. Supplemented by reference TRBV7-2 and TRBJ2-1, the full variable domain reads GAGVSQSPSNKVTEKGKDVELRCDPISGHTALYWYRQSLGQGLEFLIYFQGNSAPDKSGLPSDRFSAERTGGSVSTLTIQRTQQEDSAVYLCASSSTFYNEQFFGPGTRLTVL.

The chain combines TRBV6-4 with TRBJ2-2; TRBD2 matches at 9 bases. The CDR3 runs to 14 residues. CDR1 is MRHNA and CDR2 is SNTAGT in the germline V gene. The J segment lost 3 bases and the V segment lost 8 bases, leaving 4 bases of the junction unmatched. The CDR3 sequence is CASRLAGDTGELFF. The CDR3 bases are TGTGCCAGCCGATTAGCGGGAGACACCGGGGAGCTGTTTTTT.

This clone was recorded a few times. V is TRBV5-1 and J is TRBJ2-1, with D maybe TRBD2 (7 bases). With 0 bases removed from V and 0 bases from J, the gap between germline ends came to 22 bases. The CDR3 covers 20 residues. Germline V lookup: CDR1 SGHRS, CDR2 YFSETQ. CDR3 residues: CASSLGGARGGSRSYNEQFF. The CDR3 bases are TGCGCCAGCAGCTTGGGGGGGGCGCGTGGCGGGAGTCGCTCCTACAATGAGCAGTTCTTC. Supplemented by reference TRBV5-1 and TRBJ2-1, the full variable domain reads KAGVTQTPRYLIKTRGQQVTLSCSPISGHRSVSWYQQTPGQGLQFLFEYFSETQRNKGNFPGRFSGRQFSNSRSEMNVSTLELGDSALYLCASSLGGARGGSRSYNEQFFGPGTRLTVL.

This clone was counted a single time. The chain employs TRBV27 and TRBJ2-7, with D maybe TRBD2 (6 bases). The length of the CDR3 is 14 residues. CDR1 MNHEY and CDR2 SMNVEV come from the germline V gene (reference sequence). With 5 bases removed from V and 3 bases from J, the gap between germline ends came to 14 bases. The chain's CDR3 is CASSLRAGFYEQYF. DNA of the CDR3: TGTGCCAGCAGTCTGAGGGCGGGATTCTACGAGCAGTACTTC.